Described below is a single T cell receptor beta chain sequence and its context. Clones were read by immunoSEQ multiplex PCR, and TCRdb kept only the in-frame ones, dropping some. The table has about 300,000 clones, 84% seen once. This entry comes from a study of blood T cell repertoires in COVID-19. Germline V gives CDR1 GTSNPN, CDR2 SVGIG (reference sequence). The CDR3 is made up of 16 amino acids. V shed 5 bases, J shed 0 bases, and the junction held 11 bases outside the gene matches. The sample was peripheral blood. V usage is TRBV30 and J usage is TRBJ1-1; 8 nucleotides match TRBD1. This receptor was taken from a human donor with COVID-19, enrolled during active disease. The donor label of this sample is uncertain. The CDR3 bases are TGTGCCTGGCACAATGGACAGGGCCTAATGAACACTGAAGCTTTCTTT. It encodes CAWHNGQGLMNTEAFF.